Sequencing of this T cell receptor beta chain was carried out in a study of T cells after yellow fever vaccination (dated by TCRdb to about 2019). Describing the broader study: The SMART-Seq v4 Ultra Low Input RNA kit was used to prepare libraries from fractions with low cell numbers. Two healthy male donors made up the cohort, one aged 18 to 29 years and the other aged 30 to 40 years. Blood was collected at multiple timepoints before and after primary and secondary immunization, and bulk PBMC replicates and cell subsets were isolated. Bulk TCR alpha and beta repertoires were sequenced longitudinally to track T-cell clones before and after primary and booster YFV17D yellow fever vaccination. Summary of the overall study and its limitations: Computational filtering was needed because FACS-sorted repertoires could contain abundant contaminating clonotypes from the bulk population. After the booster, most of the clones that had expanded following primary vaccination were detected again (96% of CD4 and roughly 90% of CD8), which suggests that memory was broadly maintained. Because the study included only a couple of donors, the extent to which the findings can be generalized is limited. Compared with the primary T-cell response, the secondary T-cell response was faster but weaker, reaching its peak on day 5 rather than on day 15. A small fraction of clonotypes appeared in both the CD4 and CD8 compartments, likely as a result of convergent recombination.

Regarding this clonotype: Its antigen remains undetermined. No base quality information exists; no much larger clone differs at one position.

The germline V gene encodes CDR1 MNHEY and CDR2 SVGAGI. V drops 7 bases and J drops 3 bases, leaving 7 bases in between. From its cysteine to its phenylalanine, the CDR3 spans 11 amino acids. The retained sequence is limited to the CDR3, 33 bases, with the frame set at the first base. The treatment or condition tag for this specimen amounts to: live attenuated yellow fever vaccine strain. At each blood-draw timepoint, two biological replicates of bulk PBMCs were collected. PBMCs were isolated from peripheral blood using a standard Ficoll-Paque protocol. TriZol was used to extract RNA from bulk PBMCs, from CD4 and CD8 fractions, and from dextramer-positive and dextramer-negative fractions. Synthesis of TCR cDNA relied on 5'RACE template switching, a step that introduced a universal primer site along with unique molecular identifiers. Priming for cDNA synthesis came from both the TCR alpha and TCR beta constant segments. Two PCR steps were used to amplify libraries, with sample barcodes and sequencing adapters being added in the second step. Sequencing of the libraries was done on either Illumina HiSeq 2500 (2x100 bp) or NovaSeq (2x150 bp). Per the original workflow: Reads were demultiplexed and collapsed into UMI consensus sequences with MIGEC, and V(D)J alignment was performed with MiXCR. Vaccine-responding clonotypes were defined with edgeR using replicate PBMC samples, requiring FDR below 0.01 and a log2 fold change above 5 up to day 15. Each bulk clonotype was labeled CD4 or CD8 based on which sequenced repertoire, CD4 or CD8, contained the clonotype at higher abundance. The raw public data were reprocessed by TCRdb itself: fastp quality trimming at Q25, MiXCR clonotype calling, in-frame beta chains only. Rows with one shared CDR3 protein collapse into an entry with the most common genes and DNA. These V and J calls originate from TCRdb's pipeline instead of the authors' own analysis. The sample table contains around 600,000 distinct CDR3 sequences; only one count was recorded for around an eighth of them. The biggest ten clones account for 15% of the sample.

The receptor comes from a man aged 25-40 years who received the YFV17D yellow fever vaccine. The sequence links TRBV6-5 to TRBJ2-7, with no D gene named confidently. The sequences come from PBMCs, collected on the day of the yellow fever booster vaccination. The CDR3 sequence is CASNNNYEQYF. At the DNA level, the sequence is TGTGCCAGCAACAACAACTACGAGCAGTACTTC.